One sample yielded the 12 T cell receptor beta chains listed below, sequenced in a study of Ad26.COV2.S vaccination and SARS-CoV-2 variants. This sample's treatment: roughly 18 received Ad26.COV2.S at low or high dose, single or two shots; roughly 5 received placebo; per-sample allocation not given. Sampling happened 63 days after the first vaccine or placebo injection. Using immunoSEQ multiplex PCR, the repertoire was profiled, and TCRdb retains in-frame clones only, with some absent. Here the sample spans a few hundred thousand clones, about 90% being singletons. Sequencing used peripheral blood, obtained in a trial of Ad26.COV2.S vaccine versus placebo. Source of these receptors: a person aged 18-65 years who received the Ad26.COV2.S COVID-19 vaccine or a placebo.

The chain carries TRBV19 and TRBJ2-5; 8 bases agree with TRBD2. V lost 8 bases, J lost 4 bases, and 18 bases stayed unmatched. The CDR3 has 17 amino acids. Per germline, CDR1 LNHDA and CDR2 SQIVND (reference sequence). The chain's CDR3 is CASSVLSTSGAGETQYF. DNA for the CDR3: TGTGCCAGTTCGGTCTTGTCTACTAGCGGAGCTGGAGAGACCCAGTACTTC.

The chain links TRBV11-2 to TRBJ2-1; D is possibly TRBD1 (6 bases). CDR1 and CDR2 from the germline V gene are SGHAT and FQNNGV. The CDR3 loop spans 13 amino acids. V was pared by 0 bases and J by 9 bases, with 9 bases between. The CDR3 bases are TGTGCCAGCAGCTTAGAGGGCAGGGGTGAGCAGTTCTTC. Residues: CASSLEGRGEQFF. The entire variable domain, with the rest obtained from reference TRBV11-2 and TRBJ2-1, is as follows: EAGVAQSPRYKIIEKRQSVAFWCNPISGHATLYWYQQILGQGPKLLIQFQNNGVVDDSQLPKDRFSAERLKGVDSTLKIQPAKLEDSAVYLCASSLEGRGEQFFGPGTRLTVL.

The gene calls are TRBV4-2 and TRBJ2-5; TRBD1 matches 8 bases. Germline CDR1 LGHNA, CDR2 YNFKEQ. J gave up 1 base and V 0 bases, and 7 bases lay outside the gene matches. This CDR3 spans 17 amino acids. CDR3 sequence (DNA): TGTGCCAGCAGCCAAGACCGGGACAGGTGGACCCAAGAGACCCAGTACTTC. Translated: CASSQDRDRWTQETQYF.

The chain is built from TRBV10-3 and TRBJ2-7; D not resolved. The germline V gene encodes CDR1 ENHRY and CDR2 SYGVKD. This CDR3 comprises 13 residues. V lost 8 bases and J 3 bases, leaving 14 bases between the germline ends. CDR3 nucleotides: TGTGCCATCGCGGACCGCCTGAACTACGAGCAGTACTTC. It is translated as CAIADRLNYEQYF.

The chain is built from TRBV27 and TRBJ1-6; the D is unclear. The CDR3 loop spans 17 amino acids. V was shortened by 5 bases and J by 9 bases, with 23 bases between the two germline ends. Germline loops: CDR1 MNHEY, CDR2 SMNVEV (reference sequence). The CDR3 DNA follows: TGTGCCAGCAGTGCCGGTTTCTTGGGAAAGTCTGTTTCACCCCTCCACTTT. Translating gives CASSAGFLGKSVSPLHF.

The rearrangement links TRBV4-1 to TRBJ2-2, with 12 bases lining up with TRBD1. Per germline, CDR1 MGHRA and CDR2 YSYEKL. The CDR3 totals 16 residues. V dropped 3 bases and J dropped 6; count of bases not matched to a gene: 5. The CDR3 loop reads CASSHTGTGGSGELFF. The CDR3 nucleotides read TGCGCCAGCAGCCATACCGGGACAGGGGGCTCCGGGGAGCTGTTTTTT.

The chain uses TRBV11-2 and TRBJ2-7, with TRBD1 as a possible D gene (6 bases). There are 15 residues in the CDR3. The germline V and J ends were trimmed by 6 bases and 6 bases, with 21 bases remaining between them. Germline assignment: CDR1 SGHAT and CDR2 FQNNGV. CDR3 residues: CASSAGTLPSGEQYF. The CDR3 DNA reads as TGTGCCAGCAGTGCCGGGACACTCCCCTCCGGCGAGCAGTACTTC.

The V gene is TRBV18, the J gene TRBJ2-7, with 7 bases fitting TRBD1. Germline loops: CDR1 KGHSH, CDR2 LQKENI. There are 13 residues in the CDR3. V shed 8 bases, J shed 4 bases, and the junction held 8 bases outside the gene matches. CDR3 in DNA: TGTGCCAGCACTGGGACAGTCGTATACGAGCAGTACTTC. Protein sequence: CASTGTVVYEQYF.

This clone appeared a single time. The chain links TRBV27 to TRBJ2-7, with 14 bases lining up with TRBD2. The CDR3 is 16 residues long. Trimming removed 2 bases from V and 7 bases from J; junction bases left unmatched: 7. CDR1 is MNHEY, CDR2 SMNVEV, per germline (reference sequence). The CDR3 nucleotides are TGTGCCAGCAGTTTAAGGACTAGCGGGAGGACCGGGGAGCAGTACTTC. The encoded protein is CASSLRTSGRTGEQYF.

The rearrangement uses TRBV28 and TRBJ1-4, with a possible D match to TRBD1 (5 bases). This CDR3 contains 16 residues. CDR1 and CDR2 from the germline V gene are MDHEN and SYDVKM. The V end lost 7 bases, the J end lost 0 bases, and 15 bases lay between the germline ends. CDR3 sequence (DNA): TGTGCCAGCACCACCCCATCAGGGACAACTAATGAAAAACTGTTTTTT. Its protein is CASTTPSGTTNEKLFF.

The V and J genes are TRBV6-5 and TRBJ1-2; weak D call: TRBD1 (5 bases). The CDR3 is made up of 13 amino acids. Germline V gene data show CDR1 as MNHEY and CDR2 as SVGAGI. V dropped 5 bases and J dropped 8 bases, with 15 bases sitting between them. DNA for the CDR3: TGTGCCAGCAGTCGGACCCCTTCAGGGGGCTACACCTTC. It specifies CASSRTPSGGYTF.

The rearrangement joins TRBV4-2 to TRBJ1-4; D call uncertain. Germline CDR1 LGHNA, CDR2 YNFKEQ. CDR3 length: 16 residues. V gave up 3 bases and J gave up 4 bases, with 15 bases separating them. The CDR3 region has the DNA TGTGCCAGCAGCCAGCTCATAGGGCAGTTTAATGAAAAACTGTTTTTT. It specifies CASSQLIGQFNEKLFF.